This is a list of T cell receptor beta chains from one sample in a study of blood T cell repertoires in COVID-19. The assay was immunoSEQ multiplex PCR, and TCRdb's table has in-frame clones only and misses some. This sample carries approximately 220,000 clones, more than 80% of them seen once, and the ten largest clones take under 11%. Sequencing used peripheral blood. The source of these receptors is an elderly woman with acute or convalescent COVID-19. The CDR3 runs from the conserved cysteine through the conserved F or W. The order of the fields is CDR3 length, V gene, CDR3 protein.

>15|TRBV7-2
CASSLVLAGTYEQYF
>16|TRBV19
CASSIWSGGSTDTQYF
>16|TRBV5-5
CASSRAGAAGSYEQYF
>17|TRBV5-1
CASSLRTSGGANYGYTF
>12|TRBV6-6
CASSYEQASYTF
>17|TRBV14
CASSQEAGPTLGGEAFF
>13|TRBV5-4
CASSMTGIDGYTF
>15|TRBV11-1
CASSYGQGNYNEQFF
>14|TRBV28
CASSSGQGLKTQYF
>18|TRBV19
CASSIDASGGASTDTQYF
>12|TRBV3-1/TRBV3-2
CASSQARGRAFF
>17|TRBV2
CASSGDRQLEANYGYTF
>15|TRBV6-2/TRBV6-3
CASSYRRGEADTQYF
>13|TRBV12-3/TRBV12-4
CASSAGSNQPQHF
>19|TRBV2
CASSAGWTGEGGSNQPQHF
>14|TRBV11-2
CASSIDGEGGPQHF
>16|TRBV6-2/TRBV6-3
CASSPRLAGGSDTQYF
>18|TRBV5-5
CASSPVGAGSPVLYGYTF
>16|TRBV5-1
CASSLEVSGAYNEQFF